This T cell receptor beta chain was documented in a study of blood T cell repertoires in COVID-19. Background on the study: PBMCs, B-cell-depleted T cells, or T cells provided the cDNA or gDNA that made up the material.

Turning to this clone: The junction shows a germline mismatch at one end, possibly a read error.

The authors' processing: It was from reference gene primer amplification that nucleated cell counts were estimated. Data came from immunoSEQ multiplex PCR; TCRdb stores just in-frame clones and leaves some out. From that table come the V and J calls and clone size; the DNA was used to work out D and trimming. The sample carries 220,000 or so clones, approximately 78% recorded once. The CDR3 runs 12 residues. CDR1 SGHTA and CDR2 FQGNSA come from the germline V gene. This rearrangement joins TRBV7-2 to TRBJ2-7; TRBD2 might be the D (6 bases). This TCR derives from a woman of 80 years or more with COVID-19, enrolled during active disease. The sequenced material came from peripheral blood. The CDR3 here is CASSLAGGNPSF. CDR3 coding DNA: TGTGCCAGCAGCTTAGCAGGCGGGAATCCGAGCTTC.